A selection of T cell receptor beta chains follows, all from one sample in a study of T cell repertoires in cytomegalovirus infection. TCRdb fed the reads into MiXCR, producing one record per CDR3 protein. The sample contains around 740,000 distinct CDR3 sequences, about a third of which appear only once. The sequenced sample was PBMCs. These receptors came from a human donor in good health (CMV status not recorded). Some clones in this sample may be carry-over from other donors' samples. The CDR3 runs from the conserved cysteine through the conserved F or W. The order of the fields is V gene, D gene, J gene, clone size, CDR3 DNA, CDR3 protein. D genes are given only for firm matches. Clone size is given for some rows only: seen once, a few or many times, or a class if the clone is expanded.

>TRBV4-1|.|TRBJ2-1|.
TGCGCCAGCAGCCAAGAGAAGCAAGCTAACAATGAGCAGTTCTTC
CASSQEKQANNEQFF
>TRBV15|TRBD1|TRBJ1-1|few
TGTGCCACCAGCAGAGAAGTGTCAGGGGGCACTGAAGCTTTCTTT
CATSREVSGGTEAFF
>TRBV5-6|TRBD1|TRBJ1-5|many
TGTGCCAGCAGTGTACAGGGGGCTCAGCCCCAGCATTTT
CASSVQGAQPQHF
>TRBV7-6|.|TRBJ1-4|many
TGTGCCAGCAGCTTTCGGGGCGGGATTAATGAAAAACTGTTTTTT
CASSFRGGINEKLFF
>TRBV30|TRBD1|TRBJ1-2|.
TGTGCCTCCCAAGGGGACAGGGAAGACTATGGCTACACCTTC
CASQGDREDYGYTF
>TRBV7-2|.|TRBJ1-1|many
TGTGCCAGCAGCTTCGCTCGGGGCACTGAAGCTTTCTTT
CASSFARGTEAFF
>TRBV5-1|TRBD2|TRBJ2-1|few
TGCGCCAGCAGTTTGGGTAGCGGGAGTTTTATTGAGCAGTTCTTC
CASSLGSGSFIEQFF
>TRBV7-2|.|TRBJ1-1|many
TGTGCCAGCAGCTTAGCTCCTGACAGACCTTTGGTGAACACTGAAGCTTTCTTT
CASSLAPDRPLVNTEAFF
>TRBV19|.|TRBJ2-3|few
TGTGCCAGTAGTATAACGTTGGCAACGCTTTCCACAGATACGCAGTATTTT
CASSITLATLSTDTQYF
>TRBV19|TRBD2|TRBJ2-1|.
TGTGCCAGTAGTATACTCTCTAGCGGGAGGTTCTATGAGCAGTTCTTC
CASSILSSGRFYEQFF
>TRBV28|TRBD2|TRBJ2-1|.
TGTGCCAGCAGTTTCGTAGCGGGAGTAACAAAGTTCTTC
CASSFVAGVTKFF
>TRBV7-2|TRBD1|TRBJ1-2|few
TGTGCCAGCAGCCCTAACAGGGGACCGGATGGCTACACCTTC
CASSPNRGPDGYTF
>TRBV28|.|TRBJ1-5|few
TGTGCCAGCAGCTCCTTTTATCAGCCCCAGCATTTT
CASSSFYQPQHF
>TRBV12-3/TRBV12-4|TRBD1|TRBJ1-1|.
TGTGCCAGCAGTTTAGGACAGGGGAGGGCCACTGAAGCTTTCTTT
CASSLGQGRATEAFF
>TRBV29-1|.|TRBJ1-2|.
TGCAGCGTTGTGGCGTTCAGCTATGGCTACACCTTC
CSVVAFSYGYTF
>TRBV28|.|TRBJ1-6|.
TGTGCCAGCAGGGGTTACGGAGAAGATTCACCCCTCCACTTT
CASRGYGEDSPLHF
>TRBV27|.|TRBJ1-1|few
TGTGCCAGCAGTCCCCGGTACAGGGACACTGAAGCTTTCTTT
CASSPRYRDTEAFF
>TRBV7-2|.|TRBJ2-7|few
TGTGCCAGCAGCTTAACCCGGGCCCCAGGCGAGCAGTACTTC
CASSLTRAPGEQYF
>TRBV6-2/TRBV6-3|.|TRBJ2-2|.
TGTGCCAGCAGGGGCTCTCGGGCCGGGGAGCTGTTTTTT
CASRGSRAGELFF
>TRBV19|.|TRBJ1-6|few
TGTGCCAGTAGTATCGGACAGTGGGGTTCACCCCTCCACTTT
CASSIGQWGSPLHF
>TRBV12-3/TRBV12-4|.|TRBJ1-2|many
TGTGCCAGCAGTTCGGCAGTAAACTATGGCTACACCTTC
CASSSAVNYGYTF
>TRBV11-2|.|TRBJ2-7|.
TGTGCCAGCAGCTTAGGGGGAGCGGTCTACGAGCAGTACTTC
CASSLGGAVYEQYF
>TRBV12-3/TRBV12-4|.|TRBJ2-1|once
TGTGCCAGCAGTTTATGGCCAACAGGGTTGGGCAATGAGCAGTTCTTC
CASSLWPTGLGNEQFF
>TRBV5-3|TRBD1|TRBJ1-3|.
TGTGCCAGCAGCGACCGAGACAGGGGGCCTCCCGGGAATTTT
CASSDRDRGPPGNF
>TRBV28|TRBD2|TRBJ2-5|.
TGTGCCAGCAGTTCCGGGGGGAGGACGACCCAGTACTTC
CASSSGGRTTQYF
>TRBV7-6|TRBD2|TRBJ2-3|.
TGTGCCAGCAGCCACGGACTAGCGGGACTACATACGCAGTATTTT
CASSHGLAGLHTQYF
>TRBV28|TRBD1|TRBJ2-5|.
TGTGCCAGCAGTTTGTTCGGGACAGGACAAGAGACCCAGTACTTC
CASSLFGTGQETQYF